This TCR beta chain was captured in a study of CD8+ T cells in alopecia areata. Details on this clone: Its antigen is not identified.

V dropped 5 bases and J dropped 8 bases, with 10 bases sitting between them. Germline loops: CDR1 SGHAT, CDR2 FQNNGV. This CDR3 has 12 amino acids. RNA, once extracted, was reverse transcribed into cDNA for use as the sequencing template. Data came from immunoSEQ multiplex PCR; TCRdb stores just in-frame clones and leaves some out. The data contain about 190,000 clones, more than 55% of them seen just once; the ten biggest clones take up about 0.69%. Treatment reported: oral pan-JAK inhibitor, 5-10 mg twice daily. Alopecia areata patients had lesional scalp punch biopsies and peripheral blood taken from them. General study results and limits: Scalp clonality dropped significantly under tofacitinib, as did expanded CD8+ top-100 clones.

This sequence was found in a human donor with alopecia areata. The rearrangement joins TRBV11-2 to TRBJ2-1, with a possible D match to TRBD2 (6 bases). The input for sequencing was CD4+ T cells sorted from blood, taken at week 4, from a patient treated with tofacitinib. CDR3 sequence (DNA): TGTGCCAGCAGCCAGGGAGGAGATGAGCAGTTCTTC. This sequence encodes CASSQGGDEQFF.